This T cell receptor (beta chain) stems from a study of CD4 and CD8 cells across lung adenocarcinoma regions. TCRdb re-called the PCR reads through MiXCR, storing one row per CDR3 protein. The repertoire holds roughly 3,700 distinct CDR3 sequences, with 56% as singletons. V was trimmed by 2 bases and J by 9 bases, leaving 5 bases between them. Germline V lookup: CDR1 MGHDK, CDR2 SYGVNS. CDR3 length: 11 residues. The receptor was derived from a female donor with lung adenocarcinoma. The CD4 and CD8 labels of this study may be unreliable. V and J are TRBV25-1 and TRBJ2-1; D is undetermined. The sequencing sample was made of CD4+ T cells from the margin of a lung tumor. The CDR3: CASSEAAEQFF. DNA for the CDR3: TGTGCCAGCAGTGAAGCAGCTGAGCAGTTCTTC. Complete variable domain (other parts from reference TRBV25-1 and TRBJ2-1): EADIYQTPRYLVIGTGKKITLECSQTMGHDKMYWYQQDPGMELHLIHYSYGVNSTEKGDLSSESTVSRIRTEHFPLTLESARPSHTSQYLCASSEAAEQFFGPGTRLTVL.